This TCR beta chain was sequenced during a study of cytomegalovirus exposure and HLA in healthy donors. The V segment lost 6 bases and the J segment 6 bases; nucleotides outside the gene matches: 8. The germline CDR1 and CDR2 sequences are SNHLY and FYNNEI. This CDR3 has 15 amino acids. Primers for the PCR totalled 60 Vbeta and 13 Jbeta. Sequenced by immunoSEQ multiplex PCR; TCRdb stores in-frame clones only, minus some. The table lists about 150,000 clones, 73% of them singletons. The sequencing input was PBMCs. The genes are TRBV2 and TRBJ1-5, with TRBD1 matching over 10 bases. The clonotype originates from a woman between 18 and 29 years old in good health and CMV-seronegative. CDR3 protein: CASRERDRGIQPQHF. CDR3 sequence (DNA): TGTGCCAGCAGGGAGAGGGACAGGGGAATTCAGCCCCAGCATTTT.